These T cell receptor beta chains were read from a single sample in a study of metastatic and nonmetastatic thyroid tumors. MiXCR re-clonotyped the PCR reads for TCRdb. The sample yields approximately 70,000 clones, about 3.8% seen once. The specimen was blood. Source of these receptors: a female donor with papillary thyroid cancer or a benign thyroid nodule (not recorded which). Some clones in this sample may be carry-over from other donors' samples. CDR3s include the opening cysteine and the closing phenylalanine or tryptophan. Fields, in order: J gene, clone size, D gene, V gene, CDR3 protein, CDR3 DNA. D genes are given only for firm matches. Rows give clone size only sometimes, using once, few, many, or a class for an expanded clone.

>TRBJ2-2|many|TRBD2|TRBV11-1
CASRAGKNTGELFF
TGTGCCAGTCGAGCGGGAAAGAACACCGGGGAGCTGTTTTTT
>TRBJ2-6|many|NA|TRBV6-1
CASSPGFSGANVLTF
TGTGCCAGCAGTCCGGGATTTTCTGGGGCCAACGTCCTGACTTTC
>TRBJ1-2|few|NA|TRBV6-1
CASSNRDNYGYTF
TGTGCCAGCAGTAACCGGGACAACTATGGCTACACCTTC
>TRBJ2-1|many|TRBD2|TRBV29-1
CSAVAGVSLEQFF
TGCAGCGCCGTAGCGGGAGTTAGTCTTGAGCAGTTCTTC
>TRBJ2-1|NA|NA|TRBV19
CASRPLRGRGNGQFF
TGTGCCAGTAGACCCCTTCGGGGTAGAGGGAATGGGCAGTTCTTC
>TRBJ2-7|few|NA|TRBV25-1
CASSEKLAREQYF
TGTGCCAGCAGTGAAAAACTAGCACGCGAGCAGTACTTC
>TRBJ1-5|many|NA|TRBV11-2
CASSLGLSGDQPQHF
TGTGCCAGCAGCTTGGGTCTCTCCGGGGATCAGCCCCAGCATTTT
>TRBJ1-1|many|NA|TRBV6-1
CASTSRGRGNTEAFF
TGTGCCAGCACCTCGAGGGGTCGGGGGAACACTGAAGCTTTCTTT
>TRBJ1-2|few|TRBD1|TRBV20-1
CGAKQGWLGYTF
TGCGGTGCTAAACAGGGGTGGTTAGGCTACACCTTC
>TRBJ1-4|many|TRBD1|TRBV30
CAWETGTGEEKLFF
TGTGCCTGGGAAACCGGGACAGGGGAAGAAAAACTGTTTTTT
>TRBJ2-2|few|NA|TRBV19
CASIKTYTLGELFF
TGTGCCAGCATTAAGACATACACACTCGGGGAGCTGTTTTTT
>TRBJ2-1|many|TRBD1|TRBV9
CASSPQGALDQFF
TGTGCCAGCAGTCCCCAGGGGGCGCTTGATCAGTTCTTC
>TRBJ1-2|few|NA|TRBV28
CAGVNSGTGQGYTF
TGTGCCGGCGTAAATTCCGGGACCGGTCAAGGCTACACCTTC
>TRBJ2-5|many|TRBD2|TRBV9
CASSPGLAGVRETQYF
TGTGCCAGCAGCCCCGGACTAGCGGGAGTTCGCGAGACCCAGTACTTC
>TRBJ1-2|many|TRBD1|TRBV18
CASSRNLPGQDNSGYTF
TGTGCCAGCTCACGCAACCTTCCGGGACAGGATAACTCTGGCTACACCTTC
>TRBJ1-2|many|NA|TRBV10-3
CAISDGGGYTF
TGTGCCATCAGTGACGGGGGTGGCTACACCTTC
>TRBJ2-5|many|TRBD2|TRBV20-1
CSASQLAGAQETQYF
TGCAGTGCTAGCCAACTAGCGGGAGCCCAGGAGACCCAGTACTTC
>TRBJ2-2|NA|NA|TRBV19
CAIEHGELFF
TGTGCCATCGAGCACGGGGAGCTGTTTTTT
>TRBJ2-7|medium-sized|NA|TRBV6-1
CASSSWGRGVSEQYF
TGTGCCAGCAGCTCTTGGGGGCGGGGCGTGAGTGAGCAGTACTTC
>TRBJ2-5|few|NA|TRBV6-9
CASSSISRVRETQYF
TGTGCCAGCAGTTCAATCTCGAGGGTTAGAGAGACCCAGTACTTC
>TRBJ2-2|many|NA|TRBV12-3/TRBV12-4
CASSWDRGVGGELFF
TGTGCCAGCAGTTGGGACCGAGGGGTAGGAGGGGAGCTGTTTTTT
>TRBJ2-7|NA|NA|TRBV6-5
CASSNSPGLGYEQYF
TGTGCCAGCAGTAACTCGCCTGGCCTGGGCTACGAGCAGTACTTC
>TRBJ2-5|few|TRBD2|TRBV11-3
CASSLGLAEETQYF
TGTGCCAGCAGCTTAGGGCTAGCGGAAGAGACCCAGTACTTC
>TRBJ1-6|many|NA|TRBV5-1
CASSLAGMGSPLHF
TGCGCCAGCAGCTTGGCAGGGATGGGTTCACCCCTCCACTTT
>TRBJ1-1|NA|NA|TRBV27
CASRRKLNTEACF
TGTGCCAGCAGGCGGAAGTTAAACACTGAAGCTTGCTTT
>TRBJ2-2|many|NA|TRBV12-3/TRBV12-4
CASSLSWTGELFF
TGTGCCAGCAGTTTAAGTTGGACCGGGGAGCTGTTTTTT
>TRBJ2-2|NA|NA|TRBV5-1
CASSITGSPRLTGELFF
TGCGCCAGCAGCATTACAGGTTCCCCCAGGTTAACCGGGGAGCTGTTTTTT
>TRBJ2-7|NA|TRBD2|TRBV12-3/TRBV12-4
CASSLGLAGVNLYEQYF
TGTGCCAGCAGTTTAGGTCTAGCGGGAGTCAACCTCTACGAGCAGTACTTC
>TRBJ1-1|few|NA|TRBV27
CASSLGWGTEAFF
TGTGCCAGCAGTTTAGGATGGGGCACTGAAGCTTTCTTT
>TRBJ2-3|many|NA|TRBV7-9
CASSYGRSRTDTQYF
TGTGCCAGCAGCTACGGACGGAGCCGCACAGATACGCAGTATTTT
>TRBJ2-7|many|TRBD2|TRBV3-1
CASLGLEYEQYF
TGTGCCAGCCTCGGACTAGAATACGAGCAGTACTTC
>TRBJ1-5|many|TRBD1|TRBV6-4
CASSYLQDRPNQPQHF
TGTGCCAGCAGTTATCTCCAGGACAGGCCGAATCAGCCCCAGCATTTT
>TRBJ1-2|many|NA|TRBV3-1
CASSPGGARGYGYTF
TGTGCCAGCAGCCCGGGAGGGGCGCGGGGCTATGGCTACACCTTC
>TRBJ2-2|many|TRBD2|TRBV29-1
CSVRASGVNTGELFF
TGCAGCGTTAGAGCTAGCGGGGTTAACACCGGGGAGCTGTTTTTT
>TRBJ1-2|many|NA|TRBV7-9
CASRRYPSGRENYGYTF
TGTGCCAGCAGACGATACCCATCTGGACGGGAAAACTATGGCTACACCTTC
>TRBJ1-2|many|TRBD1|TRBV5-1
CASSQTGSYGYTF
TGCGCCAGCAGCCAGACAGGGAGCTATGGCTACACCTTC
>TRBJ2-1|many|TRBD2|TRBV12-3/TRBV12-4
CASSPSGHEQFF
TGTGCCAGCAGCCCTAGCGGCCATGAGCAGTTCTTC
>TRBJ1-3|many|NA|TRBV5-1
CASSLEGGFGNTIYF
TGCGCCAGCAGCCTGGAGGGGGGCTTTGGAAACACCATATATTTT
>TRBJ1-4|many|NA|TRBV2
CASIDGSVTNEKLFF
TGTGCCAGCATTGACGGGTCAGTCACGAATGAAAAACTGTTTTTT
>TRBJ2-5|NA|NA|TRBV20-1
CSARALGGTQYF
TGCAGTGCTAGAGCCCTAGGTGGGACCCAGTACTTC
>TRBJ1-3|few|NA|TRBV5-1
CASSLTGGSGNTIYF
TGCGCCAGCAGCTTGACCGGGGGGTCAGGAAACACCATATATTTT
>TRBJ1-5|many|NA|TRBV19
CASTRRGSNQPQHF
TGTGCCAGTACCCGCCGGGGAAGCAATCAGCCCCAGCATTTT
>TRBJ2-7|NA|NA|TRBV6-6
CASSYSSSSVETREQYF
TGTGCCAGCAGTTACTCGTCTAGTTCGGTGGAGACTCGGGAGCAGTACTTC
>TRBJ2-1|few|NA|TRBV24-1
CATGSLGGQFF
TGTGCCACCGGTTCCCTCGGAGGGCAGTTCTTC
>TRBJ2-1|many|NA|TRBV9
CASNSNSRSRRGEQFF
TGTGCCAGCAACTCCAATAGCAGGAGCCGTAGGGGAGAGCAGTTCTTC
>TRBJ1-4|many|NA|TRBV2
CASSTGFGGPNEKLFF
TGTGCCAGCAGTACAGGGTTTGGTGGGCCTAATGAAAAACTGTTTTTT
>TRBJ2-2|many|NA|TRBV3-1
CASSQKIGMNTGELFF
TGTGCCAGCAGCCAAAAAATTGGTATGAACACCGGGGAGCTGTTTTTT
>TRBJ1-2|many|NA|TRBV5-8
CASSLAPGAYGYTF
TGTGCCAGCAGCTTGGCCCCAGGGGCCTATGGCTACACCTTC
>TRBJ1-1|few|NA|TRBV5-4
CASSLYAGRMNTEAFF
TGTGCCAGCAGCTTGTATGCCGGCCGGATGAACACTGAAGCTTTCTTT
>TRBJ2-1|many|TRBD2|TRBV5-1
CASSLGGTTYNEQFF
TGCGCCAGCAGCTTGGGCGGGACTACCTACAATGAGCAGTTCTTC
>TRBJ1-4|many|TRBD1|TRBV11-3
CASSPTGANEKLFF
TGTGCCAGCAGCCCGACAGGGGCAAACGAAAAACTGTTTTTT
>TRBJ2-3|few|NA|TRBV5-1
CASSLDNTDTQYF
TGCGCCAGCAGCTTGGACAACACAGATACGCAGTATTTT
>TRBJ2-1|many|TRBD2|TRBV2
CASSKREEGDNEQFF
TGTGCCAGCAGCAAACGGGAGGAGGGTGACAATGAGCAGTTCTTC
>TRBJ2-3|few|NA|TRBV10-3
CAISERDTQYF
TGTGCCATCAGTGAGCGGGATACGCAGTATTTT
>TRBJ2-7|NA|NA|TRBV6-1
CASRGGGDRFYEQYF
TGTGCCAGCAGGGGTGGGGGGGACAGGTTCTACGAGCAGTACTTC
>TRBJ1-6|many|NA|TRBV27
CASRTSLAPLHF
TGTGCCAGCAGGACTTCTTTGGCACCCCTCCACTTT
>TRBJ2-5|NA|TRBD2|TRBV20-1
CSATLAGGETQYF
TGCAGTGCGACACTAGCGGGAGGAGAGACCCAGTACTTC
>TRBJ2-3|many|NA|TRBV6-1
CASSAYNPRHAVPSTDTQYF
TGTGCCAGCAGTGCCTACAACCCCCGGCACGCAGTTCCGAGCACAGATACGCAGTATTTT
>TRBJ2-5|many|NA|TRBV7-7
CASSPTSRQTQYF
TGTGCTAGCAGCCCAACTAGTCGGCAGACCCAGTACTTC